This TCR beta chain came from a study of identical twins. The length of the CDR3 is 17 residues. CDR1 is KGHSH and CDR2 is LQKENI in the germline V gene. Deletions cut 2 bases from V and 0 bases from J, with 14 bases between. Concerning this clonotype: Its target is unknown.

Findings and limits, study-wide: Insertions were reduced in abundant cord blood beta clonotypes but not in memory repertoires. In zero-insertion analyses, partial confounding could arise from invariant MAIT and iNKT cells. Cross-sectional statistical analysis, not tracking of the same donors, underpinned the conclusions.

Template switching added a universal primer site; cDNA carried unique molecular identifiers. From the 5' RACE reads, TCRdb called clonotypes with MiXCR, one entry per CDR3 protein. The data contain approximately 150,000 distinct CDR3 sequences, around 3.6% of them singletons. The chain uses TRBV18 and TRBJ2-4; D is perhaps TRBD2 (5 bases). The source material was memory T cells sorted from blood. This receptor was taken from a man aged 18 to 30 in good health. This CDR3 is CASSPTTSRGAKNIQYF. The CDR3 DNA reads TGTGCCAGCTCACCAACAACGTCACGGGGAGCCAAAAACATTCAGTACTTC.